A selection of T cell receptor beta chains follows, all from one sample in a study of human T cells and chemical hapten exposure. A single record per CDR3 protein comes from TCRdb applying MiXCR to the RACE reads. The table records 60,000 to 80,000 distinct CDR3 sequences, around a third of them present only once. Sequenced here: whole blood, sampled in connection with sensitization to the hapten diphenylcyclopropenone (DPC). The source of these receptors is a man between 35 and 55 years old with alopecia areata. Some clones in this sample may be carry-over from other donors' samples. CDR3s include the opening cysteine and the closing phenylalanine or tryptophan.

j_call v_call cdr3_aa
TRBJ1-1 TRBV20-1 CSATQGLGTEAFF
TRBJ2-7 TRBV5-1 CASSSRTGVAYEQYF
TRBJ1-5 TRBV13 CASSLRGTGINQPQHF
TRBJ2-3 TRBV20-1 CSALSSLAGGSTDTQYF
TRBJ2-7 TRBV28 CASRLTGRSSYEQYF
TRBJ2-7 TRBV5-1 CASSLRDRDSYEQYF
TRBJ2-1 TRBV29-1 CSVKKSTPTNEQFF
TRBJ2-1 TRBV6-5 CASSVGGPLNEQFF
TRBJ1-6 TRBV4-1 CASSQESRQSSYNSPLHF
TRBJ2-6 TRBV4-1 CASSQLQGTLGANVLTF
TRBJ1-1 TRBV20-1 CSAGTLTEAFF
TRBJ2-6 TRBV6-5 CASSSPGVRANVLTF
TRBJ2-7 TRBV12-3/TRBV12-4 CASSPDGWEQYF
TRBJ2-1 TRBV5-6 CASSRGGTAYNEQFF
TRBJ2-3 TRBV10-2 CASSVGTGADTQYF
TRBJ2-1 TRBV9 CASSVDLRGTSGRQSSYNEQFF
TRBJ2-3 TRBV20-1 CSGRRTGTDTQYF
TRBJ2-3 TRBV7-9 CASSLSSLTDTQYF
TRBJ2-1 TRBV11-1 CASSLGSSSGRDNEQFF
TRBJ2-1 TRBV24-1 CATSGNNEQFF
TRBJ1-6 TRBV20-1 CSAVLRGQGYNSPLHF
TRBJ2-5 TRBV29-1 CSVAAGTSGSRRETQYF
TRBJ2-3 TRBV10-3 CAISEGAGGSTDTQYF
TRBJ1-2 TRBV20-1 CTISREGRNGGYTF
TRBJ2-7 TRBV18 CASSKLDAHEQYF
TRBJ2-7 TRBV7-9 CASSLAPGRGEQYF
TRBJ1-1 TRBV20-1 CSARDRIKNTEAFF
TRBJ2-3 TRBV25-1 CASSEVREGRADTQYF
TRBJ2-6 TRBV28 CASRPPGLSGANVLTF
TRBJ1-6 TRBV6-5 CASSYGDSPLHF
TRBJ1-2 TRBV9 CASSGGTGNGYTF
TRBJ1-5 TRBV7-8 CASSLGGYSNQPQHF
TRBJ2-1 TRBV12-3/TRBV12-4 CASSLKQGGYNEQFF
TRBJ2-3 TRBV7-9 CASSFLDRRDTQYF
TRBJ1-3 TRBV30 CAWSETNSGNTIYF
TRBJ1-2 TRBV3-1 CASSHNRDRGYGYTF
TRBJ2-5 TRBV12-3/TRBV12-4 CASSFSPGGLETQYF
TRBJ2-3 TRBV20-1 CSARGGGPSTDTQYF
TRBJ2-7 TRBV3-1 CASSRAGATYEQYF
TRBJ1-5 TRBV6-5 CASSRRGNDNQPQHF
TRBJ1-6 TRBV2 CASSEGYSSNSPLHF
TRBJ2-7 TRBV28 CASTWASGARPYEQYF
TRBJ2-2 TRBV6-5 CASSYFGGRLTGELFF
TRBJ1-3 TRBV6-5 CASSKTGDTIYF
TRBJ2-7 TRBV7-2 CASSHGTHEQYF
TRBJ1-1 TRBV12-3/TRBV12-4 CASSLKGGTSFAEAFF
TRBJ2-5 TRBV20-1 CSAIQRQETQYF
TRBJ1-1 TRBV11-2 CASSQNSGTEAFF
TRBJ2-1 TRBV12-3/TRBV12-4 CASSRGLAAYNEQFF
TRBJ2-7 TRBV28 CASSVRTPQEQYF
TRBJ2-3 TRBV20-1 CSARTGADTQYF